This T cell receptor beta chain was recovered during a study of T-cell reconstitution after alpha-beta-depleted transplantation in children. Findings and limits, study-wide: Recipient T cells and thymic progenitors that survived were the source of the high TCRbeta diversity seen at day 60 in some patients. Several hundred rapidly expanded clones from non-depleted graft cells reportedly supplied alpha-beta T cells about two months post-transplant. Newly produced T cells mostly accounted for T-cell counts and diversity one year post-transplant.

Unique molecular identifiers were used in preparing the TCRbeta library. Each CDR3 protein gets one entry after TCRdb re-called the PCR reads with MiXCR. The table has 100,000 or so distinct CDR3 sequences, about a quarter seen once. This clonotype was counted a few times. Its antigen is still unknown. The V end was cut by 4 bases, the J end by 2 bases, with 13 bases between. The CDR3 sequence is 15 residues long. In germline, CDR1 is MNHNS, CDR2 SASEGT. This sequence originates from a boy between 2 and 10 years old with acute lymphoblastic leukemia, due to receive a stem cell transplant. The chain has TRBV6-1 and TRBJ2-3; a weak D match, TRBD2 (5 bases). Here the sequenced sample was PBMCs, taken before TCRalphabeta/CD19-depleted stem cell transplant. The CDR3: CASSGETRFTDTQYF. The CDR3 DNA sequence: TGTGCCAGCAGTGGGGAAACTAGATTCACAGATACGCAGTATTTT.